One sample yielded the 6 T cell receptor beta chains listed below, sequenced in a study of blood T cell repertoires in COVID-19 (TCRdb year 2020). The library was built by means of the immunoSEQ multiplex PCR assay. As stored in TCRdb, this immuneACCESS dataset retains in-frame rearrangements with V and J assigned. A fraction of the clones does not appear; measured against another copy, unresolved V genes explain less than half of the discrepancy, and the remainder lacks a known reason. The table for this sample lists 220,000 or so clones; roughly 89% of them were counted only once. About 6% of the sample rests with the top ten. Source material: peripheral blood. Receptors originate from a man aged 55 to 70 who had recovered from COVID-19.

The chain carries TRBV24-1 and TRBJ2-2; D ambiguous. Trimming shortened V by 0 bases and J by 1 base, and 5 bases separated the two germline ends. CDR1 and CDR2 (germline): KGHDR, SFDVKD. CDR3 length: 15 residues. Written as DNA, the CDR3 is TGTGCCACCAGTGATTTGACTCAGAACACCGGGGAGCTGTTTTTT. Protein: CATSDLTQNTGELFF.

The chain has TRBV30 and TRBJ2-7; 7 positions agree with TRBD1. Germline loops: CDR1 GTSNPN, CDR2 SVGIG (reference sequence). Germline trimming cut 5 bases from V and 0 bases from J; bases unmatched to any gene: 7. The CDR3 contains 14 residues. In DNA, the CDR3 is TGTGCCTGGCGGCGACAGGGAAGCTCCTACGAGCAGTACTTC. Protein sequence: CAWRRQGSSYEQYF.

This chain joins TRBV19 and TRBJ2-7, with D possibly being TRBD2 (6 bases). This CDR3 has 12 amino acids. Germline-derived CDR1 and CDR2 are LNHDA and SQIVND (reference sequence). V was trimmed by 2 bases and J by 6 bases, leaving 8 bases between them. The CDR3 DNA reads as TGTGCCAGTAGTATACAGGGAGGCGAGCAGTACTTC. This encodes CASSIQGGEQYF.

The chain has TRBV15 and TRBJ1-6, with D hard to call. V lost 2 bases to trimming and J lost 0 bases, with 17 bases between them. The germline CDR1 and CDR2 sequences are LNHNV and YYDKDF (reference sequence). This CDR3 region has 19 residues. DNA of the CDR3: TGTGCCACCAGCAGACCCTTATCCACTCCGGGCTCCTATAATTCACCCCTCCACTTT. It encodes CATSRPLSTPGSYNSPLHF.

The chain combines TRBV7-2 with TRBJ1-5; D may be TRBD1 (5 bases). Germline values: CDR1 SGHTA, CDR2 FQGNSA. Trimming shortened V by 3 bases and J by 1 base, and 7 bases separated the two germline ends. This CDR3 region has 14 residues. The CDR3 DNA follows: TGTGCCAGCAGCTTCGACAGAAGCAATCAGCCCCAGCATTTT. This sequence encodes CASSFDRSNQPQHF. Drawing the rest from reference TRBV7-2 and TRBJ1-5, the complete variable domain is GAGVSQSPSNKVTEKGKDVELRCDPISGHTALYWYRQSLGQGLEFLIYFQGNSAPDKSGLPSDRFSAERTGGSVSTLTIQRTQQEDSAVYLCASSFDRSNQPQHFGDGTRLSIL.

This clone was counted once. The chain recombines TRBV19 with TRBJ2-7; 7 bases are shared with TRBD1. Per the germline V gene, CDR1 is LNHDA and CDR2 is SQIVND (reference sequence). The CDR3 has 13 residues. Unmatched junction bases numbered 5, after V lost 7 bases and J lost 2 bases. CDR3 coding DNA: TGTGCCAGTAATCGGCAGGGGGCCTACGAGCAGTACTTC. This translates into CASNRQGAYEQYF.